These 11 T cell receptor beta chains were all obtained from the same sample, sequenced in a study of OX40 agonist ivuxolimab in advanced cancers. Receptor libraries were prepared by the immunoSEQ multiplex PCR assay. Held by TCRdb, this immuneACCESS table contains in-frame sequences only and omits some clones. Under half of the omission traces to an unresolved V gene where checked; the cause of the rest is unknown. For this sample the table gives about 19,000 clones, of which 79% were detected only once. The ten largest make up 33% of the sample. The specimen comprised CD4+ or CD8+ T cells sorted from blood, sampled in a trial of the OX40 agonist ivuxolimab. The receptors come from an adult with an advanced solid tumor such as melanoma, head and neck, liver or kidney cancer.

This clone came up once. The V gene is TRBV6-5, the J gene TRBJ1-1, with no clear D. Trimming stripped 2 bases from V and 8 bases from J, with 18 bases between. The CDR3 is 15 amino acids. Germline CDR1 reads MNHEY; CDR2 reads SVGAGI. This CDR3 is CASSYRKMGQREAFF. The CDR3 DNA reads TGTGCCAGCAGTTACCGGAAGATGGGTCAACGGGAAGCTTTCTTT.

The V gene is TRBV6-6, the J gene TRBJ2-7; D gene unclear. The germline gives CDR1 MNHNY, CDR2 SVGAGI (reference sequence). Trimming left V 0 bases short and J 4 bases short, with 4 bases between. CDR3 length: 12 residues. Here the CDR3 DNA reads TGTGCCAGCAGTTACTCGTCTTACGAGCAGTACTTC. This encodes CASSYSSYEQYF.

V and J are TRBV7-9 and TRBJ2-7, with a possible D match to TRBD1 (6 bases). V lost 6 bases and J lost 3, with 15 bases in between. Germline-derived CDR1 and CDR2 are SEHNR and FQNEAQ (reference sequence). The CDR3 loop spans 14 amino acids. CDR3 sequence: CASSPGTSNYEQYF. CDR3 sequence (DNA): TGTGCCAGCAGTCCCGGGACATCTAACTACGAGCAGTACTTC.

CDR3 amino acids: CASSGIRELDGYTF. CDR3 nucleotides: TGTGCCAGCAGCGGGATCAGGGAACTCGATGGCTACACCTTC. The chain recombines TRBV9 with TRBJ1-2; weak D call: TRBD1 (5 bases). Germline V CDR1 and CDR2: SGDLS, YYNGEE. The CDR3 is made up of 14 amino acids. V was cut by 3 bases and J by 6 bases, with 15 bases left in between.

This clone has just a few counts. The V call is TRBV10-2, the J call TRBJ2-7, with D possibly being TRBD2 (6 bases). Per germline, CDR1 WSHSY and CDR2 SAAADI. V gave up 3 bases and J gave up 3 bases, with 9 bases separating them. The CDR3 has 13 residues. The CDR3 DNA is TGCGCCAGCAGTGACGGGAGTATCTACGAGCAGTACTTC. Translated: CASSDGSIYEQYF.

V gene TRBV6-5 combines with J gene TRBJ1-1, with D unclear. V gave up 6 bases and J gave up 3 bases, with 11 bases separating them. The CDR3 is made up of 13 amino acids. Per germline, CDR1 MNHEY and CDR2 SVGAGI. The CDR3 loop reads CASSLTPDTEAFF. CDR3 DNA: TGTGCCAGCAGCTTGACCCCGGACACTGAAGCTTTCTTT.

This rearrangement joins TRBV19 to TRBJ2-7, with a possible D match to TRBD2 (6 bases). The CDR3 has 15 residues. In germline, CDR1 is LNHDA, CDR2 SQIVND (reference sequence). V dropped 3 bases and J dropped 0 bases, with 12 bases sitting between them. This chain's CDR3 is CASSMGGGDSYEQYF. As DNA, the CDR3 is TGTGCCAGTAGTATGGGTGGCGGGGACTCCTACGAGCAGTACTTC.

V is TRBV15 and J is TRBJ2-5; D unresolved. V was clipped by 0 bases and J by 2 bases, with 4 bases between them. This CDR3 spans 13 amino acids. CDR1 and CDR2 (germline): LNHNV, YYDKDF (reference sequence). The CDR3 loop is CATSREAQETQYF. The CDR3 region has the DNA TGTGCCACCAGCAGAGAGGCGCAAGAGACCCAGTACTTC.

The sample holds one count of this clone. The V call is TRBV15, the J call TRBJ2-7; 10 bases fit TRBD1. The CDR3 is made up of 15 amino acids. V trimming: 6 bases; J trimming: 5 bases; junction bases outside the gene matches: 10. Germline CDR1 LNHNV, CDR2 YYDKDF (reference sequence). CDR3 protein: CATSNPRDRGDEQYF. CDR3 sequence (DNA): TGTGCCACCAGTAATCCCCGGGACAGGGGTGACGAGCAGTACTTC.

The chain couples TRBV7-9 to TRBJ1-2; D is undetermined. Per the germline V gene, CDR1 is SEHNR and CDR2 is FQNEAQ (reference sequence). There are 13 residues in the CDR3. Deletions cut 5 bases from V and 13 bases from J, with 20 bases between. The CDR3 bases are TGTGCCAGCAGCGTAACCTCGGACCGGGAGACCACCTTC. Protein product: CASSVTSDRETTF.

The rearrangement uses TRBV5-1 and TRBJ2-7; TRBD1 aligns across 10 bases. This CDR3 is 15 amino acids long. V shed 0 bases and J 4 bases; nucleotides not matched to a gene: 4. The germline gives CDR1 SGHRS, CDR2 YFSETQ. The CDR3 coding sequence is TGCGCCAGCAGCTTGGTAGGGACAGGGGCATACGAGCAGTACTTC. This codes for CASSLVGTGAYEQYF.